This T cell receptor beta chain is drawn from a study of cytomegalovirus exposure and HLA in healthy donors. Study results and caveats: The authors later linked a missense DCLRE1C variant to TCR beta V- and J-gene trimming. The availability of immune exposure information extended only to CMV serostatus. It was 150 to 200 TCR beta chains that were listed as cytomegalovirus-associated. An ancestry cluster, one associated with Asian ancestry, reportedly showed fewer N-insertions than the roughly 670-donor mean in a later analysis.

As concerns this clone: As yet, its antigen is unknown.

Germline V gene sequence: CDR1 LGHNA, CDR2 YSLEER. CDR3 size: 15 residues. V shed 0 bases, J shed 1 base, and the junction held 2 bases outside the gene matches. PCR was performed using 60 Vbeta and 13 Jbeta primers. Profiled with immunoSEQ multiplex PCR; TCRdb holds only in-frame clones, not every one. The table shows under 150,000 clones, with 81% occurring only once. The chain uses TRBV4-3 and TRBJ2-7; 8 positions agree with TRBD1. Sequencing was carried out using PBMCs. This TCR was sampled from a man aged 18-30 years in good health and CMV-seronegative. The CDR3: CASSQDYRGSYEQYF. The CDR3 DNA reads as TGCGCCAGCAGCCAAGATTACAGGGGGTCCTACGAGCAGTACTTC.